This T cell receptor beta chain is from a study of cytotoxic CD8 clonotypes in ibrutinib-treated CLL. Looking at the study overall: Fewer than 13 relapsed/refractory, roughly 15 treatment-naive; around 18 IGHV unmutated. An average of about 250,000 productive templates and 94,082 productive rearrangements was obtained per sample. Broader study findings: Among the clonotypes, public ones were uncommon and contracted or held stable on treatment.

The CDR3 has 12 amino acids. V lost 9 bases and J lost 0, with 8 bases in between. Looked up from germline, CDR1 is MGHDK and CDR2 is SYGVNS. With respect to this clone: Its antigen is currently unknown.

Roughly 2 micrograms of genomic DNA, which was extracted from cryopreserved PBMCs, served as the material used for the TCR beta libraries. Some clones are missing from TCRdb's copy, which holds only in-frame ones; the method was immunoSEQ multiplex PCR. The sample holds approximately 91,000 clones, 75% to 85% seen once. Sequenced material: PBMCs, taken after 12 months of ibrutinib treatment. The receptor was derived from a human donor with chronic lymphocytic leukemia. The chain uses TRBV25-1 and TRBJ1-2; D remains unclear. CDR3 sequence (DNA): TGTGCCAGGGAACAGACTAACTATGGCTACACCTTC. Protein: CAREQTNYGYTF.